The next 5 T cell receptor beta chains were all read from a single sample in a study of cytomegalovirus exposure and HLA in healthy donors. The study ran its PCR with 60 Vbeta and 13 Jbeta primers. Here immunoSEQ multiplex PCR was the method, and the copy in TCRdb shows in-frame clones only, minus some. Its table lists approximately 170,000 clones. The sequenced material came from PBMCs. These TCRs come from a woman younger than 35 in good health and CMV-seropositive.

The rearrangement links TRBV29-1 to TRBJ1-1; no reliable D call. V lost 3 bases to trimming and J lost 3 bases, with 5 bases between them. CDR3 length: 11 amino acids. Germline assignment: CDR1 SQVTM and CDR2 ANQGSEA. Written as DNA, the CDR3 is TGCAGCGTTGATTATTACACTGAAGCTTTCTTT. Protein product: CSVDYYTEAFF.

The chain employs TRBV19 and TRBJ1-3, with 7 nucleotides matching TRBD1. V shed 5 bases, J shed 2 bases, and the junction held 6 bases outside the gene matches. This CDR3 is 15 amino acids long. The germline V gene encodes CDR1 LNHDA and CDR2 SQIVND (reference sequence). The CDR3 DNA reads TGTGCCAGTAGTGCAAAGGGGGCGCCTGGAAACACCATATATTTT. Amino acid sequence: CASSAKGAPGNTIYF.

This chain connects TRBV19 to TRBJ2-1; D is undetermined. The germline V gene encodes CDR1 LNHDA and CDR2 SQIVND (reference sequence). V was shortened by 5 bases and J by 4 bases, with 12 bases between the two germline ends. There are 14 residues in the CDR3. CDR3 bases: TGTGCCAGTAGTCTTTTGGAGCAATACAATGAGCAGTTCTTC. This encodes CASSLLEQYNEQFF.

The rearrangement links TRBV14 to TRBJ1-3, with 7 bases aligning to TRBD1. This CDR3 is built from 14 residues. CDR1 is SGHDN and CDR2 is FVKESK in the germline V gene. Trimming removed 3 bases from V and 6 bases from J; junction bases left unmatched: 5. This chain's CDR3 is CASSQPGQPNTIYF. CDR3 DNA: TGTGCCAGCAGCCAGCCGGGACAGCCAAACACCATATATTTT.

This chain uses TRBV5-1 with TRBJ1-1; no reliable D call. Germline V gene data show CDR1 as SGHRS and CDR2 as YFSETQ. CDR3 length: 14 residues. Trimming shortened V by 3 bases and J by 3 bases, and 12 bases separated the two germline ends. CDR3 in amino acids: CASSWEGVYTEAFF. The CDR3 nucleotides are TGCGCCAGCAGCTGGGAGGGCGTTTACACTGAAGCTTTCTTT.